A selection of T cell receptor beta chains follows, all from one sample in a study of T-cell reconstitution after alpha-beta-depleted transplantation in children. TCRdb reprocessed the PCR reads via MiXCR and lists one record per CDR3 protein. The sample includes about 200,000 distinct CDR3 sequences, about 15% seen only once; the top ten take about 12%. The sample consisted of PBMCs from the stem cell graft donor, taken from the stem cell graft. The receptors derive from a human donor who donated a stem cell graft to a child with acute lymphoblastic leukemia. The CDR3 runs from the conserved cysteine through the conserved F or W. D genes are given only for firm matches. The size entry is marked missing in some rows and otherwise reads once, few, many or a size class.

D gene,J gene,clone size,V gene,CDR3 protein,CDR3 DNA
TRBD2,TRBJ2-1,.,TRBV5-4,CASSLRREVFYNEQFF,TGTGCCAGCAGCTTACGGCGGGAGGTCTTTTACAATGAGCAGTTCTTC
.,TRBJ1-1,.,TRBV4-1,CASSLDRWEFNTEAFF,TGCGCCAGCAGCCTAGATCGGTGGGAGTTCAACACTGAAGCTTTCTTT
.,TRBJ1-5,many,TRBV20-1,CSASGGRGDQPQHF,TGCAGTGCTAGTGGTGGCCGTGGGGATCAGCCCCAGCATTTT
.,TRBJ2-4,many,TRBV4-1,CASSQGQGDIQYF,TGCGCCAGCAGCCAAGGCCAAGGGGACATTCAGTACTTC
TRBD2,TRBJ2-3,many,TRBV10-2,CASRGLAGEDTQYF,TGCGCCAGCAGGGGACTAGCGGGAGAAGATACGCAGTATTTT
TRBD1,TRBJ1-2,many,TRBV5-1,CASSSDRGTYGYTF,TGCGCCAGCAGCTCGGACAGGGGGACCTATGGCTACACCTTC
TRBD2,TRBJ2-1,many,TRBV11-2,CASSSFSGNSYNEQFF,TGTGCCAGCAGCTCTTTTAGCGGGAACTCCTACAATGAGCAGTTCTTC
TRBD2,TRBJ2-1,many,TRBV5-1,CASSLGQRAGDDEQFF,TGCGCCAGCAGCTTGGGCCAAAGAGCGGGAGATGATGAGCAGTTCTTC
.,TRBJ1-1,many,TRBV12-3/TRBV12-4,CASSFRVDTEAFF,TGTGCCAGCAGTTTCAGGGTTGACACTGAAGCTTTCTTT
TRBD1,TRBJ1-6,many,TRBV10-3,CAISDGQGAESPLHF,TGTGCCATCAGTGATGGGCAGGGGGCGGAATCACCCCTCCACTTT
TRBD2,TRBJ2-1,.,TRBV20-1,CSATGAGGPSEQFF,TGCAGTGCTACTGGGGCGGGAGGGCCTTCGGAGCAGTTCTTC
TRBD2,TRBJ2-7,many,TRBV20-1,CSASFSSAGLEYEQYF,TGCAGTGCTTCCTTCTCTTCAGCGGGGCTAGAGTACGAGCAGTACTTC
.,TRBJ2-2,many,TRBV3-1,CASSQGVGEVAGELFF,TGTGCCAGCAGCCAGGGGGTCGGGGAAGTGGCCGGGGAGCTGTTTTTT
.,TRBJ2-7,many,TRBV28,CASQGGLGEQYF,TGTGCCAGTCAGGGAGGTCTTGGCGAGCAGTACTTC
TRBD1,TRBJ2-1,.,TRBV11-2,CASRTGLVLYNEQFF,TGTGCCAGCAGGACAGGGCTTGTTCTATACAATGAGCAGTTCTTC
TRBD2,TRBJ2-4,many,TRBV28,CASSSSGSPAKNIQYF,TGTGCCAGCAGCAGTAGCGGGAGCCCAGCCAAAAACATTCAGTACTTC
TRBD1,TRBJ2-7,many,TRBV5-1,CASSLDWDSSYEQYF,TGCGCCAGCAGCTTGGATTGGGACAGCTCCTACGAGCAGTACTTC
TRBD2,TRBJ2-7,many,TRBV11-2,CASSITSGRYYEQYF,TGTGCCAGCAGCATTACTAGCGGGAGGTACTACGAGCAGTACTTC
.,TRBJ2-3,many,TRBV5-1,CASSPRTATVTDTQYF,TGCGCCAGCAGCCCCCGGACAGCGACAGTCACAGATACGCAGTATTTT
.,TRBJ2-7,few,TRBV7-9,CASSLARGQSKAYEQYF,TGTGCCAGCAGCTTAGCACGCGGACAGTCCAAAGCCTACGAGCAGTACTTC
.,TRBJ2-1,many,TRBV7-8,CASSLEVAGHNEQFF,TGTGCCAGCAGCTTAGAGGTGGCTGGCCACAATGAGCAGTTCTTC
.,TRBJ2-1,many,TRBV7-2,CASSSYGGEQFF,TGTGCCAGCTCCTCATACGGAGGGGAGCAGTTCTTC
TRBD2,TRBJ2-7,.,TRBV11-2,CASSPGLAGGGYEQYF,TGTGCCAGCAGCCCAGGACTAGCGGGAGGGGGTTACGAGCAGTACTTC
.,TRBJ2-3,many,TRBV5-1,CASSPTGTDTQYF,TGCGCCAGCAGCCCCACGGGCACAGATACGCAGTATTTT
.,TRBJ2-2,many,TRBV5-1,CASSLDAPNTGELFF,TGCGCCAGCAGCTTGGATGCCCCGAACACCGGGGAGCTGTTTTTT
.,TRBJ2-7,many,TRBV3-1,CASSQDYFSNEQYF,TGTGCCAGCAGCCAAGACTATTTCTCAAACGAGCAGTACTTC
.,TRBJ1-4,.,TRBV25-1,CASSPRQIATNEKLFF,TGTGCCAGCAGTCCCAGACAGATTGCAACTAATGAAAAACTGTTTTTT
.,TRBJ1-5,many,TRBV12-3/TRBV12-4,CASSPDVLLAQHF,TGTGCCAGCAGCCCTGACGTTCTCTTGGCCCAGCATTTT
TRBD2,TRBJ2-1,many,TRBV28,CASSLGPWEGSREQFF,TGTGCCAGCAGTTTGGGCCCTTGGGAGGGCTCTAGGGAGCAGTTCTTC
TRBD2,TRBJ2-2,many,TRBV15,CATSREGLAGAGGELFF,TGTGCCACCAGCAGAGAGGGACTAGCGGGAGCGGGCGGGGAGCTGTTTTTT
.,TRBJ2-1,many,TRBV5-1,CASSLEQGENVFF,TGCGCCAGCAGCTTGGAGCAAGGCGAAAACGTTTTCTTC
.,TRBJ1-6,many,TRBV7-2,CASSLAEDISLDF,TGTGCCAGCAGCTTAGCGGAGGACATCTCTTTAGACTTT
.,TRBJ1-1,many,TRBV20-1,CSARPPGDTEAFF,TGCAGTGCTCGCCCCCCCGGGGACACTGAAGCTTTCTTT
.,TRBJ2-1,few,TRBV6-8,CASSPSGWAYNEQFF,TGTGCCAGCAGCCCCAGCGGGTGGGCCTACAATGAGCAGTTCTTC
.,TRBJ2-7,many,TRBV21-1,CASSKDPDRLTYEQYF,TGTGCCAGCAGCAAAGACCCGGACAGGTTAACCTACGAGCAGTACTTC
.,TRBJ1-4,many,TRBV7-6,CASSLGVEKLFF,TGTGCCAGCAGCTTGGGGGTGGAAAAACTGTTTTTT
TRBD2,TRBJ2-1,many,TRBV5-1,CASSRTGLANNNEQFF,TGCGCCAGCAGCAGGACCGGACTAGCGAACAACAATGAGCAGTTCTTC
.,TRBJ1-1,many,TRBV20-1,CSARDSEAFF,TGCAGTGCTAGAGATAGTGAAGCTTTCTTT
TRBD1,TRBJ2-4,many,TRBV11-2,CARTKQGALNIQYF,TGTGCCAGAACTAAGCAGGGGGCTTTAAACATTCAGTACTTC
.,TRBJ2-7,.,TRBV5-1,CASSPPDISTYEQYF,TGCGCCAGCAGCCCCCCCGACATCTCCACCTACGAGCAGTACTTC
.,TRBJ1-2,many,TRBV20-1,CSARKGDYGYTF,TGCAGTGCCAGGAAAGGTGACTATGGCTACACCTTC
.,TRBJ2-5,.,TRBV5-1,CASSWLPPSSQETQYF,TGCGCCAGCAGCTGGCTACCGCCAAGTAGCCAAGAGACCCAGTACTTC
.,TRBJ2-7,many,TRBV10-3,CAISGDRQYISEQYF,TGTGCCATCAGTGGAGACCGGCAATATATAAGCGAGCAGTACTTC
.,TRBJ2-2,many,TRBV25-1,CASSESGELFF,TGTGCCAGCAGTGAGTCCGGGGAGCTGTTTTTT
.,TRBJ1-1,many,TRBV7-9,CASSLVDTEAFF,TGTGCCAGCAGCTTAGTAGACACTGAAGCTTTCTTT